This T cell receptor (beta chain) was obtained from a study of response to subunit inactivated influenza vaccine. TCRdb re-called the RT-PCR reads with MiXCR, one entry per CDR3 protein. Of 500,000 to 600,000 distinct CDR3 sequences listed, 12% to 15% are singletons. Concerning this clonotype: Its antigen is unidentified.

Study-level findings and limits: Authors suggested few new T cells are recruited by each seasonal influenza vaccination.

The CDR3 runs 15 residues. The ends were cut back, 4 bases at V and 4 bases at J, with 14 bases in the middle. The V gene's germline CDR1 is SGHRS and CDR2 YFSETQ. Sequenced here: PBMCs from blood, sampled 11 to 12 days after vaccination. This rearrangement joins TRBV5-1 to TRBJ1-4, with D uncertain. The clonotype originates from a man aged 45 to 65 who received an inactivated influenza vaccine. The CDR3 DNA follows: TGCGCCAGCAGCCGTCGCGCAGGTGTTAATGAAAAACTGTTTTTT. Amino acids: CASSRRAGVNEKLFF.